The next 5 T cell receptor beta chains were all read from a single sample in a study of technical replicates of blood from several donors. Data came from immunoSEQ multiplex PCR; TCRdb stores just in-frame clones and leaves some out. The data hold 65,000 to 85,000 clones, with more than 95% observed a single time. The sample taken for sequencing was T cells isolated from PBMCs. The receptors come from a human donor in good health.

The rearrangement links TRBV5-5 to TRBJ1-5; no firm D call. This CDR3 contains 13 residues. V dropped 6 bases and J dropped 3 bases, with 10 bases sitting between them. Germline V gene lookup returns CDR1 SGHKS and CDR2 YYEKEE (reference sequence). The CDR3 DNA sequence: TGTGCCAGCAAATGGGCAGACAATCAGCCCCAGCATTTT. The encoded protein is CASKWADNQPQHF.

The CDR3 DNA reads TGTGCCAGCAGCGCCCTAGGGGTAACTAATGAAAAACTGTTTTTT. Translation: CASSALGVTNEKLFF. The chain uses TRBV9 and TRBJ1-4, with a tentative D call TRBD1 (5 bases). CDR1 and CDR2 from the germline V gene are SGDLS and YYNGEE. Trimming pared 3 bases from V and 1 base from J, leaving 10 bases between. The CDR3 contains 15 residues.

V and J are TRBV5-6 and TRBJ2-7; 8 bases match TRBD1. Germline CDR1 and CDR2: SGHDT and YYEEEE. The CDR3 covers 15 residues. V trimming: 2 bases; J trimming: 3 bases; junction bases outside the gene matches: 7. The CDR3 protein is CASSFPYRGDYEQYF. CDR3 in DNA: TGTGCCAGCAGCTTCCCTTACAGGGGGGACTACGAGCAGTACTTC.

J is TRBJ2-1 and V is TRBV11-3; weak D call: TRBD1 (6 bases). V lost 5 bases and J 13 bases, leaving 18 bases between the germline ends. This CDR3 is built from 13 residues. The germline V gene encodes CDR1 SGHNT and CDR2 YENEEA. CDR3: CASSGRDTIFQFF. For the CDR3, the DNA is TGTGCCAGCAGCGGCCGGGACACCATCTTCCAGTTCTTC.

The chain carries TRBV19 and TRBJ2-7; 9 bases are a match to TRBD2. The CDR3 sequence is 15 residues long. Germline V gene lookup returns CDR1 LNHDA and CDR2 SQIVND (reference sequence). Unmatched junction bases numbered 4, after V lost 3 bases and J lost 1 base. CDR3 amino acids: CASSMTAGGSYEQYF. The CDR3 region has the DNA TGTGCCAGTAGTATGACGGCGGGAGGGTCCTACGAGCAGTACTTC.